This TCR beta chain was found in a study of shared clonotypes between healthy human individuals. Whole-study findings and limits: Generally, naive subsets came out with larger estimated richness than memory subsets.

The germline V gene has CDR1 SGHRS and CDR2 YFSETQ. V lost 4 bases, J lost 1 base, and 11 bases lay in between. This CDR3 contains 14 residues. The data were produced by immunoSEQ multiplex PCR, yet TCRdb's version contains in-frame clones alone and is incomplete. The data contain millions of clones, approximately 92% of them seen just once; the ten biggest clones take up over 0.12%. As for this clone: Its antigen is unknown.

V is TRBV5-1 and J is TRBJ1-2; no definite D call. The TCR originated in a man aged 18-30 years in good health. The specimen was naive CD4+ T cells sorted from blood. Subset denoted: CD45RA+ positively selected. CDR3 nucleotides: TGCGCCAGCAGCCTCCGGGATGTTAACTATGGCTACACCTTC. Protein sequence: CASSLRDVNYGYTF.